These 31 T cell receptor beta chains were all obtained from the same sample, sequenced in a study of blood T cells in healthy people across ages. Sample-barcoded 5' priming and a J-beta primer mix drove a second PCR of roughly 7 to 11 cycles. TCRdb passed the 5' RACE reads through MiXCR, listing each CDR3 protein once. This sample carries more than 650,000 distinct CDR3 sequences, about 20% of them seen once, and the ten largest clones take about 22%. The sample taken for sequencing was blood. The receptors originated from an older man in good health.

This chain joins TRBV2 and TRBJ1-1; tentative D call: TRBD1 (6 bases). The germline V and J ends were trimmed by 4 bases and 0 bases, with 21 bases remaining between them. The V gene's germline CDR1 is SNHLY and CDR2 FYNNEI. This CDR3 has 18 amino acids. The CDR3 spells CASSARGEFTSVNTEAFF. DNA for the CDR3: TGTGCCAGCAGTGCCAGGGGAGAATTTACTTCCGTGAACACTGAAGCTTTCTTT.

This clonotype came up many times. The V call is TRBV29-1, the J call TRBJ2-1; 10 nucleotides match TRBD2. CDR1 SQVTM and CDR2 ANQGSEA come from the germline V gene. Trimming cost V 7 bases and J 4 bases; bases outside gene matches: 7. This CDR3 comprises 14 residues. As DNA, the CDR3 is TGCAGCGCCCATTTGACTAGCGGGTACAATGAGCAGTTCTTC. Amino acids: CSAHLTSGYNEQFF.

This clonotype was seen only a few times. The genes are TRBV7-2 and TRBJ1-2; D not certain. The CDR3 has 13 amino acids. V dropped 5 bases and J dropped 4 bases, with 11 bases sitting between them. Germline-derived CDR1 and CDR2 are SGHTA and FQGNSA. In nucleotides, the CDR3 is TGTGCCAGCAGCCAATGGGGTATCTATGGCTACACCTTC. Its translation is CASSQWGIYGYTF. Filled out from reference TRBV7-2 and TRBJ1-2, the complete variable domain reads GAGVSQSPSNKVTEKGKDVELRCDPISGHTALYWYRQSLGQGLEFLIYFQGNSAPDKSGLPSDRFSAERTGGSVSTLTIQRTQQEDSAVYLCASSQWGIYGYTFGSGTRLTVV.

There are a few counts of this clonotype. The V call is TRBV20-1, the J call TRBJ1-3; D gene ambiguous. Germline V gene lookup returns CDR1 DFQATT and CDR2 SNEGSKA (reference sequence). V lost 3 bases, J lost 4 bases, and 7 bases lay in between. The CDR3 runs to 12 residues. CDR3 residues: CSASLGGNTIYF. The CDR3 DNA sequence: TGCAGTGCTAGTCTGGGCGGAAACACCATATATTTT.

This clonotype was counted between two and nine times. The chain links TRBV19 to TRBJ2-7; 8 bases agree with TRBD1. The CDR3 has 13 amino acids. V lost 7 bases and J lost 3; bases outside the gene matches: 5. Germline lookup yields CDR1 LNHDA and CDR2 SQIVND (reference sequence). CDR3 DNA sequence: TGTGCCAGTACCGAAACAGGGGGCTACGAGCAGTACTTC. This gives the protein CASTETGGYEQYF.

This clonotype turned up a few times. The chain employs TRBV7-6 and TRBJ1-4, with 9 bases lining up with TRBD1. CDR1 SGHVS and CDR2 FNYEAQ come from the germline V gene. The V and J ends lost 5 bases and 6 bases, in that order; junction bases with no gene match: 7. The CDR3 has 15 amino acids. The CDR3 sequence is CASSTRDRAHEKLFF. In DNA, the CDR3 is TGTGCCAGCAGCACCCGGGACAGGGCACATGAAAAACTGTTTTTT.

This clonotype turned up a few times. The chain employs TRBV20-1 and TRBJ2-3; 15 bases are a match to TRBD2. This CDR3 has 16 residues. V shed 5 bases and J 7 bases; nucleotides not matched to a gene: 10. CDR1 is DFQATT, CDR2 SNEGSKA, per germline (reference sequence). The CDR3 DNA is TGCAGTGCTGGCCAAGGACTAGCGGGGGGGAGGAATACGCAGTATTTT. Amino acids: CSAGQGLAGGRNTQYF.

This clonotype was found a few times. This chain connects TRBV30 to TRBJ1-4, with D possibly matching TRBD1 (6 bases). Trimming removed 3 bases from V and 12 bases from J, with 17 bases in between. Germline CDR1 and CDR2: GTSNPN and SVGIG (reference sequence). The CDR3 runs to 13 residues. The DNA for the CDR3 is TGTGCCTGGAGCCGGACAGCCCTTGGACAACTGTTTTTT. Translated: CAWSRTALGQLFF.

This clonotype came up many times. The chain uses TRBV20-1 and TRBJ2-1; D remains unclear. The J call may be faulty, since TRBJ2-5 better matches the DNA end. The CDR3 runs 10 residues. Per germline, CDR1 DFQATT and CDR2 SNEGSKA (reference sequence). CDR3 coding DNA: TGCAGTGCTAGGGTGGGGACCCAGTACTTC. Translating gives CSARVGTQYF.

This clonotype came up a few times. This chain connects TRBV6-6 to TRBJ1-6; maybe TRBD1 (5 bases). CDR3 length: 12 residues. Germline values: CDR1 MNHNY, CDR2 SVGAGI (reference sequence). Trimming took off 6 bases at V and 7 bases at J, with 7 bases between the two ends. CDR3 sequence: CASRTANSPLHF. CDR3 nucleotide sequence: TGTGCCAGCAGGACAGCCAATTCACCCCTCCACTTT.

This clonotype was counted a few times. The V and J genes are TRBV2 and TRBJ2-5, with 10 bases aligning to TRBD2. Gene TRBJ2-1 matches the end of the DNA better, so the J call may be wrong. CDR1 is SNHLY and CDR2 is FYNNEI in the germline V gene. This CDR3 is built from 16 residues. The CDR3 here is CASSAQSGRAGAEQFF. Written as DNA, the CDR3 is TGTGCCAGCAGTGCACAAAGCGGGAGGGCCGGCGCTGAGCAGTTCTTC.

The J gene is TRBJ2-5, the V gene TRBV7-3; 13 bases are shared with TRBD2. The J call may be mistaken, given a closer DNA end match to TRBJ2-1. Germline V gene sequence: CDR1 SGHTA, CDR2 FQGTGA. The CDR3 covers 16 residues. The CDR3 reads CASSTEGLAGNNEQFF. In nucleotides, the CDR3 is TGTGCCAGCAGCACCGAGGGACTAGCGGGAAACAATGAGCAGTTCTTC.

This clonotype appeared a few times. V usage is TRBV12-3 or TRBV12-4 and J usage is TRBJ2-3, with TRBD1 matching over 10 bases. The CDR3 length is 16 residues. J was trimmed by 0 bases and V by 5 bases; bases with no gene match: 5. The CDR3 DNA sequence: TGTGCCAGCAGTCCAGGGACAGGGGCGAGCACAGATACGCAGTATTTT. Amino acids: CASSPGTGASTDTQYF.

This clonotype has only a few counts. This chain joins TRBV5-1 and TRBJ1-3, with D tentatively TRBD1 (5 bases). Trimming left V 4 bases short and J 0 bases short, with 20 bases between. Germline V gene data show CDR1 as SGHRS and CDR2 as YFSETQ. The CDR3 is made up of 18 amino acids. This CDR3 is CASSEYGQQPRSGNTIYF. CDR3 nucleotide sequence: TGCGCCAGCAGCGAATACGGACAACAGCCCCGCTCTGGAAACACCATATATTTT.

The rearrangement uses TRBV7-2 and TRBJ2-5; D not resolved. Trimming shortened V by 3 bases and J by 5 bases, and 7 bases separated the two germline ends. Germline V gene data show CDR1 as SGHTA and CDR2 as FQGNSA. This CDR3 has 12 residues. The CDR3 DNA reads TGTGCCAGCAGCTTCCGTTCGGAGACCCAGTACTTC. Protein sequence: CASSFRSETQYF.

This clonotype was found a few times. The rearrangement links TRBV7-2 to TRBJ2-1; TRBD2 agrees at 9 bases. V gave up 6 bases and J gave up 6 bases; unmatched junction bases: 6. This CDR3 region has 14 residues. From germline, CDR1 is SGHTA and CDR2 FQGNSA. CDR3 sequence reads: CASRLQRGANEQFF. As DNA, the CDR3 is TGTGCCAGCAGACTCCAGCGGGGGGCCAATGAGCAGTTCTTC.

V usage is TRBV10-3 and J usage is TRBJ2-5; D not resolved. The DNA end is a closer match to TRBJ2-7, so the J assignment may be wrong. Germline values: CDR1 ENHRY, CDR2 SYGVKD. CDR3 length equals 14 residues. Written as DNA, the CDR3 is TGTGCCACTCAGGTGGCAGGTGGGTACTACGAGCAGTACGTC. It encodes CATQVAGGYYEQYV.

The chain is built from TRBV12-3 or TRBV12-4 and TRBJ1-2; 7 bases are shared with TRBD1. This CDR3 region has 14 residues. The ends lost 7 bases at V and 5 bases at J; junction bases unmatched: 10. The CDR3 spells CASTSLQGEYGYTF. CDR3 nucleotides: TGTGCCAGCACCTCGCTTCAGGGGGAATATGGCTACACCTTC.

This clonotype was detected only a few times. The V call is TRBV5-6, the J call TRBJ1-6; unclear D gene. Germline-derived CDR1 and CDR2 are SGHDT and YYEEEE. CDR3 length: 14 amino acids. Trimming took off 5 bases at V and 0 bases at J, with 6 bases between the two ends. CDR3 sequence (DNA): TGTGCCAGCAGTATAGGCTCCTATAATTCACCCCTCCACTTT. Protein product: CASSIGSYNSPLHF.

The chain carries TRBV12-3 or TRBV12-4 and TRBJ1-5; 7 bases agree with TRBD1. The CDR3 consists of 14 residues. V gave up 4 bases and J gave up 7 bases; unmatched junction bases: 7. CDR3 bases: TGTGCCAGCAGTTCAGCAGGGGGACAACAGCCCCAGCATTTT. Protein: CASSSAGGQQPQHF.

The chain joins TRBV7-2 to TRBJ2-1, with 10 positions matching TRBD2. This CDR3 spans 16 amino acids. Germline V gives CDR1 SGHTA, CDR2 FQGNSA. V gave up 2 bases and J gave up 3 bases; unmatched junction bases: 4. The CDR3 here is CASSLYSGGSYNEQFF. The CDR3 coding sequence is TGTGCCAGCAGCTTATATAGCGGGGGGAGCTACAATGAGCAGTTCTTC.

At least ten counts were recorded for this clonotype. This chain joins TRBV6-5 and TRBJ1-2; D perhaps matches TRBD1 (6 bases). Germline CDR1 is MNHEY and CDR2 is SVGAGI. V dropped 4 bases and J dropped 4 bases, with 10 bases sitting between them. The CDR3 runs to 13 residues. The CDR3 region has the DNA TGTGCCAGCAGTTTGGACAGACGCTATGGCTACACCTTC. Translated, it gives CASSLDRRYGYTF.

The chain uses TRBV6-5 and TRBJ2-3; 9 nucleotides line up with TRBD1. The CDR3 loop spans 16 amino acids. CDR1 and CDR2 (germline): MNHEY, SVGAGI. Unmatched junction bases numbered 8, after V lost 0 bases and J lost 7 bases. Written as DNA, the CDR3 is TGTGCCAGCAGTTACTCGGGGGGACAGGGCAGAAATACGCAGTATTTT. Its translation: CASSYSGGQGRNTQYF.

This clonotype was counted between two and nine times. With a much larger clone just one base away, this may be a read error. The chain combines TRBV5-1 with TRBJ2-5, with D tentatively TRBD1 (6 bases). The CDR3 is 14 amino acids. Germline V gives CDR1 SGHRS, CDR2 YFSETQ. The CDR3 loop is CASSLGQTQETRYF. CDR3 nucleotide sequence: TGCGCCAGCAGCCTAGGACAGACCCAAGAGACCCGGTACTTC.

The genes are TRBV6-6 and TRBJ1-4; maybe TRBD1 (5 bases). The CDR3 runs 18 residues. Germline CDR1 reads MNHNY; CDR2 reads SVGAGI (reference sequence). V lost 0 bases and J 6 bases, leaving 20 bases between the germline ends. CDR3 in DNA: TGTGCCAGCAGTTACTCGGCAGGGAAGGGGATGATTTATGAAAAACTGTTTTTT. Translating gives CASSYSAGKGMIYEKLFF.

The chain carries TRBV7-9 and TRBJ2-1; D perhaps matches TRBD1 (5 bases). Germline CDR1 SEHNR, CDR2 FQNEAQ (reference sequence). The CDR3 sequence is 16 residues long. V gave up 5 bases and J gave up 2 bases, with 16 bases separating them. The CDR3 DNA reads TGTGCCAGCAGCACCCGGACACCCTCTCCCTACAATGAGCAGTTCTTC. Its translation: CASSTRTPSPYNEQFF. The whole variable domain, filled in from reference TRBV7-9 and TRBJ2-1, reads DTGVSQNPRHKITKRGQNVTFRCDPISEHNRLYWYRQTLGQGPEFLTYFQNEAQLEKSRLLSDRFSAERPKGSFSTLEIQRTEQGDSAMYLCASSTRTPSPYNEQFFGPGTRLTVL.

This clonotype turned up a few times. The chain carries TRBV20-1 and TRBJ2-1, with 11 positions matching TRBD2. Trimming took 0 bases from V and 7 from J; bases not matched to a gene: 8. Germline V gene data show CDR1 as DFQATT and CDR2 as SNEGSKA (reference sequence). The length of the CDR3 is 16 residues. CDR3 loop: CSARESPSGRRNEQFF. The CDR3 nucleotides are TGCAGTGCTAGAGAATCCCCTAGCGGGAGGAGGAATGAGCAGTTCTTC.

This clonotype appeared a few times. This rearrangement joins TRBV12-3 or TRBV12-4 to TRBJ2-1; D tentatively reads TRBD1 or TRBD2 (6 bases each). Trimming cost V 8 bases and J 8 bases, with 13 bases left between them. CDR3 size: 12 residues. This CDR3 reads CASGGGSYEQFF. The CDR3 region has the DNA TGTGCCAGCGGAGGGGGGTCGTATGAGCAGTTCTTC.

With respect to this clonotype: One end of the junction fails to match germline, which may point to a read error. This CDR3 reads CTSSLALSGGTEAFF. The CDR3 DNA follows: TGTACCAGCAGCTTAGCGCTCAGCGGGGGCACTGAAGCTTTCTTT. The chain carries TRBV7-9 and TRBJ1-1; D perhaps matches TRBD1 (5 bases). This CDR3 spans 15 amino acids. Germline V CDR1 and CDR2: SEHNR, FQNEAQ (reference sequence).

This clonotype turned up a few times. V usage is TRBV18 and J usage is TRBJ2-7; D may be TRBD1 (6 bases). With 3 bases removed from V and 4 bases from J, the gap between germline ends came to 16 bases. CDR1 KGHSH and CDR2 LQKENI come from the germline V gene. This CDR3 has 15 amino acids. Here the CDR3 reads CASSPAQGGLYEQYF. The CDR3 DNA reads as TGTGCCAGCTCACCCGCACAGGGTGGTTTATACGAGCAGTACTTC.

This rearrangement joins TRBV5-1 to TRBJ2-6; D uncertain. Germline lookup yields CDR1 SGHRS and CDR2 YFSETQ. The CDR3 is 16 amino acids. Trimming shortened V by 0 bases and J by 0 bases, and 7 bases separated the two germline ends. The CDR3 DNA reads TGCGCCAGCAGCTTGGCCCCAAGCTCTGGGGCCAACGTCCTGACTTTC. Its translation: CASSLAPSSGANVLTF. The full variable domain, completed using reference TRBV5-1 and TRBJ2-6, is KAGVTQTPRYLIKTRGQQVTLSCSPISGHRSVSWYQQTPGQGLQFLFEYFSETQRNKGNFPGRFSGRQFSNSRSEMNVSTLELGDSALYLCASSLAPSSGANVLTFGAGSRLTVL.